This TCR beta chain originates from a study of shared clonotypes between healthy human individuals. Looking at the study overall: Each donor had three CD4 naive, three CD4 memory, two CD8 naive and one CD8 memory plate.

V was cut by 5 bases and J by 7 bases, with 17 bases left in between. This CDR3 is 14 amino acids long. The germline gives CDR1 MNHEY, CDR2 SVGAGI. The naive CD8 population came from CD45RO-negative cells selected for CCR7, without terminally differentiated effector memory CD45RA+ cells. Profiled with immunoSEQ multiplex PCR; TCRdb holds only in-frame clones, not every one. Here the sample spans about 2.2 million clones, just over 90% being singletons. This receptor was obtained from a young man in good health. Some clones in this sample may be carry-over from other donors' samples. The chain recombines TRBV6-5 with TRBJ1-1, with D perhaps matching TRBD1 (6 bases). Sample: naive CD8+ T cells from PBMCs. CDR3 sequence: CASSQWTETGEAFF. Here the CDR3 DNA reads TGTGCCAGCAGTCAATGGACAGAGACCGGTGAAGCTTTCTTT.